The table lists the clone carrying this T cell receptor beta chain with a few counts. Its antigen is as yet unknown. The data belong to a study of identical twins. This CDR3 spans 13 amino acids. Germline V gives CDR1 SNHLY, CDR2 FYNNEI. The germline V and J ends were trimmed by 3 bases and 7 bases, with 9 bases remaining between them. General study findings and limits: Weaker excess twin sharing was seen among beta out-of-frame sequences.

TCRdb itself ran the 5' RACE reads through MiXCR, one entry per CDR3 protein. Seen here are approximately 220,000 distinct CDR3 sequences, around 10% observed once, and the top ten hold over 4.5%. J is TRBJ2-2 and V is TRBV2; D is uncertain. Sequencing was carried out using memory (CD45RO+) T cells sorted from blood. This TCR was sampled from a woman younger than 30 in good health. Here the CDR3 reads CASSEGNLGELFF. Written as DNA, the CDR3 is TGTGCCAGCAGTGAGGGTAATCTCGGGGAGCTGTTTTTT.